This note documents a single T cell receptor beta chain sequence. Its antigen is not identified. Time point given: blood from clinic visit 5 months post-surgery; TSC patient then seizure free. The sequenced cases were selected for having the highest brain T cell transcript signatures. Patients received at least one anti-epileptic drug before surgery. Trimming removed 3 bases from V and 9 bases from J; junction bases left unmatched: 4. CDR1 PRHDT and CDR2 FYEKMQ come from the germline V gene (reference sequence). This CDR3 has 12 amino acids. Libraries were prepared by immunoSEQ multiplex PCR; TCRdb keeps only in-frame clonotypes and omits some of them. The sample contains 340,000 or so clones, 93% of which appear only once. The sample is drawn from a study of brain T cells in children with intractable seizures. Study-wide results and caveats: Pre-surgery blood may have been undersampled, hiding some clones. HCMV serostatus was not known, and viral specificity came from CDR3 similarity only.

The receptor was isolated from a boy in the first two years of life with tuberous sclerosis and intractable seizures. This material consisted of peripheral blood, taken roughly 5 months after surgery. V and J are TRBV13 and TRBJ2-7; 8 bases line up with TRBD1. The CDR3 spells CASSFSGGWQYF. CDR3 DNA: TGTGCCAGCAGCTTCTCAGGGGGCTGGCAGTACTTC.